These 26 T cell receptor beta chains originate from one sample sequenced in a study of tumor-infiltrating lymphocytes in primary liver carcinoma. Germline DNA was also extracted, with blood RNA taken from unsorted whole blood. Researchers generated TCR beta cDNA from 500 ng of total RNA, relying on a constant-region primer. Three nested multiplex PCR rounds, a slightly modified ARM-PCR, produced the libraries for TCR beta. PCR rounds one and two used TRBV1-TRBV30 forward primers with a C-beta reverse primer for around 11 cycles each. In TCRdb, the multiplex PCR reads were re-called with MiXCR into one record per CDR3 protein. Of around 330,000 distinct CDR3 sequences listed, about 62% were seen once; the top ten hold about 9.4%. The specimen sequenced was peripheral blood. Receptors were obtained from a man in his forties or fifties with primary liver carcinoma and hepatitis B virus infection.

Comments on this clonotype: The junction departs from the called germline gene at one end, perhaps through a read error. V gene TRBV7-8 combines with J gene TRBJ2-1; D uncertain. This CDR3 region has 14 residues. CDR1 SGHVS and CDR2 FQNEAQ come from the germline V gene. CDR3 in amino acids: CASSPWDGYNEQFF. As DNA, the CDR3 is TGTGCCAGCAGCCCCTGGGATGGATACAATGAACAGTTCTTC.

This rearrangement joins TRBV19 to TRBJ2-1; D is undetermined. V shed 2 bases and J shed 4 bases, with 6 bases lying between them. The germline V gene has CDR1 LNHDA and CDR2 SQIVND (reference sequence). The CDR3 is 13 amino acids. CDR3 region: CASSISVYNEQFF. CDR3 DNA sequence: TGTGCCAGTAGTATATCTGTATACAATGAGCAGTTCTTC. Based on the CDR3 plus reference TRBV19 and TRBJ2-1, the full variable domain is DGGITQSPKYLFRKEGQNVTLSCEQNLNHDAMYWYRQDPGQGLRLIYYSQIVNDFQKGDIAEGYSVSREKKESFPLTVTSAQKNPTAFYLCASSISVYNEQFFGPGTRLTVL.

A single count supports this clonotype. An end of the junction differs from the germline gene, which may be a read error. The chain recombines TRBV12-3 or TRBV12-4 with TRBJ2-5; no clear D gene. This CDR3 spans 12 amino acids. The CDR3 is CASSPIQETQCF. CDR3 sequence (DNA): TGTGCCAGTAGCCCTATTCAAGAGACCCAGTGCTTC.

Note on this clonotype: A much larger clone sits a single nucleotide away, making a read error possible. This chain uses TRBV6-2 or TRBV6-3 with TRBJ2-3, with D hard to call. Trimming stripped 7 bases from V and 1 base from J, with 18 bases between. The V gene's germline CDR1 is MNHEY and CDR2 SVGEGT. The CDR3 contains 16 residues. CDR3 region: CASTSPSRKGTDTQYF. The DNA of the CDR3 is TGTGCCAGCACTTCACCGAGCAGAAAAGGCACAGATACGCAGTATTTT.

This clonotype was found many times. The chain links TRBV6-1 to TRBJ2-5; perhaps D is TRBD1 or TRBD2 (5 bases each). Germline values: CDR1 MNHNS, CDR2 SASEGT. V lost 2 bases and J 2 bases, leaving 15 bases between the germline ends. CDR3 length: 16 amino acids. The CDR3: CASSEPPRGSQETQYF. CDR3 bases: TGTGCCAGCAGTGAACCACCACGGGGCAGTCAAGAGACCCAGTACTTC.

This clonotype was counted a single time. A much larger clone differs from this one at a single base, so this may be a read error. The chain uses TRBV4-3 and TRBJ2-7, with 7 bases that match TRBD2. The germline CDR1 and CDR2 sequences are LGHNA and YSLEER. The CDR3 has 16 amino acids. This CDR3 reads CASSPTEASGAYQQYF. The DNA of the CDR3 is TGCGCCAGCAGTCCAACCGAGGCGAGCGGGGCCTACCAGCAGTACTTC.

As regards this clonotype: With a much larger clone just one base away, this may be a read error. The gene calls are TRBV10-3 and TRBJ1-1; no clear D gene. In germline, CDR1 is ENHRY, CDR2 SYGVKD. The CDR3 has 12 amino acids. This CDR3 is CASRRDNTKAFF. The CDR3 nucleotides are TGTGCCAGCCGGCGGGATAACACTAAAGCTTTCTTT.

This clonotype showed up just once. The chain combines TRBV6-5 with TRBJ2-2; D uncertain. CDR1 is MNHEY, CDR2 SVGAGI, per germline. This CDR3 contains 17 residues. V shed 2 bases and J shed 1 base, with 14 bases lying between them. CDR3 nucleotide sequence: TGTGCCAGCAGTTACGGTCACGGTGCTCTGAACACCGGGGAGCTGTTTTTT. Its protein is CASSYGHGALNTGELFF.

This chain connects TRBV5-6 to TRBJ1-1; D unresolved. Germline values: CDR1 SGHDT, CDR2 YYEEEE. Trimming cost V 6 bases and J 3 bases, with 15 bases left between them. The CDR3 loop spans 14 amino acids. The DNA for the CDR3 is TGTGCCAGCATCCCTGGAGGCGGGGACACTGAAGCTTTCTTT. Protein sequence: CASIPGGGDTEAFF.

This clonotype was seen only a few times. This rearrangement joins TRBV7-9 to TRBJ2-1, with a weak D call TRBD1 (5 bases). In germline, CDR1 is SEHNR, CDR2 FQNEAQ (reference sequence). The V and J ends lost 5 bases and 8 bases respectively, with 13 bases between them. CDR3 length: 13 amino acids. Here the CDR3 reads CASSPFFRDEQFF. The CDR3, as DNA: TGTGCCAGCAGCCCTTTTTTCAGGGATGAGCAGTTCTTC.

This clonotype was seen only a few times. The rearrangement joins TRBV5-1 to TRBJ2-1, with D tentatively TRBD2 (5 bases). Per germline, CDR1 SGHRS and CDR2 YFSETQ. V lost 5 bases to trimming and J lost 2 bases, with 8 bases between them. The CDR3 length is 13 residues. This CDR3 reads CASSREPYNEQFF. CDR3 nucleotide sequence: TGCGCCAGCAGTCGGGAACCCTACAATGAGCAGTTCTTC.

To note about this clonotype: This may arise from a read error, as a much more abundant clone is one base away. V usage is TRBV7-9 and J usage is TRBJ2-3; D could derive from TRBD1 or TRBD2 (5 bases each). CDR1 is SEHNR and CDR2 is FQNEAQ in the germline V gene (reference sequence). CDR3 length: 17 amino acids. In DNA, the CDR3 is TGTGCCAGCAGACCGAAAATACCTCGGGGCTTCACAGATGCGCAGTATTTT. The encoded protein is CASRPKIPRGFTDAQYF.

In its sample, this clonotype was seen a few times. The chain uses TRBV21-1 and TRBJ2-3; the table's D call, TRBD2, has no DNA check behind it. TRBV21-1 is tagged as a pseudogene. This CDR3 region has 17 residues. CDR3 nucleotides: TGTGCCAGCAGCACCGCTTGGCCCCTCTTGGAGACAGATACGCAGTATTTT. Translation: CASSTAWPLLETDTQYF.

The CDR3 sequence is CASRWDMGFHDYTF. The CDR3 coding sequence is TGTGCCAGCAGATGGGACATGGGGTTTCATGATTACACCTTC. J is TRBJ1-2 and V is TRBV7-9; weak D call: TRBD1 (6 bases). The V and J ends lost 6 bases and 11 bases respectively, with 22 bases between them. The length of the CDR3 is 14 residues. Looked up from germline, CDR1 is SEHNR and CDR2 is FQNEAQ (reference sequence).

As to this clonotype: Relative to the germline gene, one junction end is altered; a read error may explain this. The gene calls are TRBV10-2 and TRBJ1-2, with D unresolved. The length of the CDR3 is 14 residues. Per germline, CDR1 WSHSY and CDR2 SAAADI. The CDR3 region is CAGSEGTVPYGYTF. The CDR3 DNA follows: TGCGCCGGCAGTGAAGGAACAGTGCCCTATGGCTACACCTTC.

This chain links TRBV5-4 with TRBJ2-5; 9 positions agree with TRBD2. The CDR3 runs 19 residues. V lost 0 bases, J lost 2 bases, and 14 bases stayed unmatched. CDR1 SGHNT and CDR2 YYREEE come from the germline V gene (reference sequence). The CDR3 loop reads CASSLVWAHSGGTQETQYF. The CDR3 nucleotides are TGTGCCAGCAGCTTGGTGTGGGCCCATAGCGGGGGCACTCAAGAGACCCAGTACTTC.

A remark on this clonotype: One end of the junction fails to match germline, which may point to a read error. The chain combines TRBV11-3 with TRBJ2-1, with 10 positions matching TRBD2. This CDR3 region has 17 residues. The germline V gene encodes CDR1 SGHNT and CDR2 YENEEA. This chain's CDR3 is CASSLLVGLAAYDEQFF. In DNA form, the CDR3 reads TGTGCCAGCAGCTTACTTGTAGGACTAGCGGCCTACGATGAGCAGTTCTTT.

This clonotype was seen once. A much larger clone lies one base from this, so it may be a read error. The chain uses TRBV7-9 and TRBJ2-1, with no clear D. The V gene's germline CDR1 is SEHNR and CDR2 FQNEAQ (reference sequence). This CDR3 comprises 11 residues. The CDR3: CGSSHDDEQFF. CDR3 in DNA: TGTGGCAGCAGCCATGACGATGAGCAGTTCTTC. The whole variable domain, remainder taken from reference TRBV7-9 and TRBJ2-1, is DTGVSQNPRHKITKRGQNVTFRCDPISEHNRLYWYRQTLGQGPEFLTYFQNEAQLEKSRLLSDRFSAERPKGSFSTLEIQRTEQGDSAMYLCGSSHDDEQFFGPGTRLTVL.

This rearrangement joins TRBV5-4 to TRBJ1-1; 10 positions match TRBD1. Germline assignment: CDR1 SGHNT and CDR2 YYREEE (reference sequence). The CDR3 has 15 amino acids. V lost 4 bases to trimming and J lost 0 bases; unmatched junction nucleotides: 3. CDR3 DNA sequence: TGTGCCAGCAGCCGGGGACAGGGGATGAACACTGAAGCTTTCTTT. Translating gives CASSRGQGMNTEAFF.

Concerning this clonotype itself: It may be a read error: a sequence one base away is much more abundant. The chain joins TRBV6-2 or TRBV6-3 to TRBJ2-4; D may match TRBD1 or TRBD2 (6 bases each). There are 14 residues in the CDR3. Germline-derived CDR1 and CDR2 are MNHEY and SVGEGT. This chain's CDR3 is CASARGGIENMQYF. The CDR3 nucleotides read TGTGCCAGCGCCCGAGGGGGGATCGAAAACATGCAGTACTTC.

Comment on this clonotype: A much bigger clone sits one base away, suggesting this may be a read error. CDR3 DNA sequence: TGTGCCATCAGGCCGGGACTAGCGGGAGCCAATGAGCAGTTCTTC. Translated: CAIRPGLAGANEQFF. The chain links TRBV10-3 to TRBJ2-1; 14 nucleotides line up with TRBD2. V lost 6 bases, J lost 6 bases, and 4 bases stayed unmatched. Germline-derived CDR1 and CDR2 are ENHRY and SYGVKD. The CDR3 extends over 15 amino acids.

A word on this clonotype: One base away lies a much larger clone, so this may be a sequencing read error. The gene calls are TRBV29-1 and TRBJ2-3; 7 bases are a match to TRBD2. The CDR3 spans 15 residues. Germline CDR1 and CDR2: SQVTM and ANQGSEA. With V trimmed by 6 bases and J by 0 bases, 9 bases remained unmatched. CDR3 in amino acids: CSVEGGSASTDTQYF. CDR3 DNA sequence: TGCAGCGTAGAGGGAGGGAGTGCTAGCACAGATACGCAGTATTTT.

Note on this clonotype: This could be a read error, since a much larger clone is one nucleotide away. The V gene is TRBV6-2 or TRBV6-3, the J gene TRBJ2-2; D is undetermined. Trimming removed 2 bases from V and 5 bases from J, with 9 bases in between. CDR3 length equals 14 residues. Germline V CDR1 and CDR2: MNHEY, SVGEGT. The DNA for the CDR3 is TGTGCCAGCAGTTACCCCCCGGATACCGGGGAGCTGTTTTTT. It translates to CASSYPPDTGELFF.

The genes are TRBV5-1 and TRBJ2-3; 13 nucleotides line up with TRBD2. The J segment lost 8 bases and the V segment lost 5 bases, leaving 8 bases of the junction unmatched. Germline lookup yields CDR1 SGHRS and CDR2 YFSETQ. The CDR3 runs 15 residues. CDR3 loop: CASRWTSGGQGTQYF. The CDR3 nucleotides read TGCGCCAGCAGATGGACTAGCGGGGGCCAAGGTACGCAGTATTTT. Drawing the rest from reference TRBV5-1 and TRBJ2-3, the complete variable domain is KAGVTQTPRYLIKTRGQQVTLSCSPISGHRSVSWYQQTPGQGLQFLFEYFSETQRNKGNFPGRFSGRQFSNSRSEMNVSTLELGDSALYLCASRWTSGGQGTQYFGPGTRLTVL.

This clonotype was seen repeatedly, ten times or more. The chain joins TRBV10-2 to TRBJ2-1; TRBD2 matches at 16 bases. J lost 5 bases, V lost 5 bases, and 6 bases had no gene match. Germline V gene data show CDR1 as WSHSY and CDR2 as SAAADI. The CDR3 totals 17 residues. As DNA, the CDR3 is TGCGCCAGCAGTTTTTGGGGACTAGCGGGAGGGCACAATGAGCAGTTCTTC. It translates to CASSFWGLAGGHNEQFF.

This clonotype is a singleton in its sample. The chain links TRBV29-1 to TRBJ2-7; 8 bases fit TRBD1. The CDR3 covers 15 residues. CDR1 is SQVTM, CDR2 ANQGSEA, per germline. CDR3 region: CIVGTGPSKLDEQYF. In DNA, the CDR3 is TGCATCGTCGGGACAGGTCCTTCGAAGTTGGACGAGCAGTACTTC.